This TCR beta chain was retrieved from a study of STAT5B mutations in CD4+ large granular lymphocyte leukemia. Sequencing was performed with immunoSEQ multiplex PCR; in TCRdb, only in-frame clones are kept and a portion is missing. The data hold about 30,000 clones, with roughly 70% observed a single time. In regard to this clone: The antigen remains unidentified.

Germline values: CDR1 SGHVS, CDR2 FNYEAQ. V shed 3 bases, J shed 2 bases, and the junction held 3 bases outside the gene matches. The CDR3 totals 15 residues. The study, taken as a whole, reports: Data were not HLA-matched across samples. Main leukemic clonotypes were patient-specific, but 20% to 25% appeared at low frequency elsewhere. TRBV06-family usage was enriched in top patient clones (8/27) versus controls (2/35).

The sequence derives from a human donor in good health. The sequenced sample consisted of CD4+ T cells from blood buffy coats. The gene calls are TRBV7-6 and TRBJ1-2; TRBD1 matches at 10 bases. As DNA, the CDR3 is TGTGCCAGCAGCTTGGGACAGGGGTCGAACTATGGCTACACCTTC. This codes for CASSLGQGSNYGYTF.